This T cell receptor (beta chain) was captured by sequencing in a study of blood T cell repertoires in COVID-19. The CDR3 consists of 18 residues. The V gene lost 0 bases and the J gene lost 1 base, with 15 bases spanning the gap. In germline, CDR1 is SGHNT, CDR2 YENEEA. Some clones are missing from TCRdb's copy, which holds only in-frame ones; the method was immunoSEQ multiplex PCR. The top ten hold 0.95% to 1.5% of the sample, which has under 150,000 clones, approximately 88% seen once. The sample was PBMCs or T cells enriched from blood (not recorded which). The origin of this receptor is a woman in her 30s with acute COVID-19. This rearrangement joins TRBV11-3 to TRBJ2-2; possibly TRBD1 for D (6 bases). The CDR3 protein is CASSLDLMGHVNTGELFF. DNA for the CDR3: TGTGCCAGCAGCTTAGATCTTATGGGACACGTGAACACCGGGGAGCTGTTTTTT.